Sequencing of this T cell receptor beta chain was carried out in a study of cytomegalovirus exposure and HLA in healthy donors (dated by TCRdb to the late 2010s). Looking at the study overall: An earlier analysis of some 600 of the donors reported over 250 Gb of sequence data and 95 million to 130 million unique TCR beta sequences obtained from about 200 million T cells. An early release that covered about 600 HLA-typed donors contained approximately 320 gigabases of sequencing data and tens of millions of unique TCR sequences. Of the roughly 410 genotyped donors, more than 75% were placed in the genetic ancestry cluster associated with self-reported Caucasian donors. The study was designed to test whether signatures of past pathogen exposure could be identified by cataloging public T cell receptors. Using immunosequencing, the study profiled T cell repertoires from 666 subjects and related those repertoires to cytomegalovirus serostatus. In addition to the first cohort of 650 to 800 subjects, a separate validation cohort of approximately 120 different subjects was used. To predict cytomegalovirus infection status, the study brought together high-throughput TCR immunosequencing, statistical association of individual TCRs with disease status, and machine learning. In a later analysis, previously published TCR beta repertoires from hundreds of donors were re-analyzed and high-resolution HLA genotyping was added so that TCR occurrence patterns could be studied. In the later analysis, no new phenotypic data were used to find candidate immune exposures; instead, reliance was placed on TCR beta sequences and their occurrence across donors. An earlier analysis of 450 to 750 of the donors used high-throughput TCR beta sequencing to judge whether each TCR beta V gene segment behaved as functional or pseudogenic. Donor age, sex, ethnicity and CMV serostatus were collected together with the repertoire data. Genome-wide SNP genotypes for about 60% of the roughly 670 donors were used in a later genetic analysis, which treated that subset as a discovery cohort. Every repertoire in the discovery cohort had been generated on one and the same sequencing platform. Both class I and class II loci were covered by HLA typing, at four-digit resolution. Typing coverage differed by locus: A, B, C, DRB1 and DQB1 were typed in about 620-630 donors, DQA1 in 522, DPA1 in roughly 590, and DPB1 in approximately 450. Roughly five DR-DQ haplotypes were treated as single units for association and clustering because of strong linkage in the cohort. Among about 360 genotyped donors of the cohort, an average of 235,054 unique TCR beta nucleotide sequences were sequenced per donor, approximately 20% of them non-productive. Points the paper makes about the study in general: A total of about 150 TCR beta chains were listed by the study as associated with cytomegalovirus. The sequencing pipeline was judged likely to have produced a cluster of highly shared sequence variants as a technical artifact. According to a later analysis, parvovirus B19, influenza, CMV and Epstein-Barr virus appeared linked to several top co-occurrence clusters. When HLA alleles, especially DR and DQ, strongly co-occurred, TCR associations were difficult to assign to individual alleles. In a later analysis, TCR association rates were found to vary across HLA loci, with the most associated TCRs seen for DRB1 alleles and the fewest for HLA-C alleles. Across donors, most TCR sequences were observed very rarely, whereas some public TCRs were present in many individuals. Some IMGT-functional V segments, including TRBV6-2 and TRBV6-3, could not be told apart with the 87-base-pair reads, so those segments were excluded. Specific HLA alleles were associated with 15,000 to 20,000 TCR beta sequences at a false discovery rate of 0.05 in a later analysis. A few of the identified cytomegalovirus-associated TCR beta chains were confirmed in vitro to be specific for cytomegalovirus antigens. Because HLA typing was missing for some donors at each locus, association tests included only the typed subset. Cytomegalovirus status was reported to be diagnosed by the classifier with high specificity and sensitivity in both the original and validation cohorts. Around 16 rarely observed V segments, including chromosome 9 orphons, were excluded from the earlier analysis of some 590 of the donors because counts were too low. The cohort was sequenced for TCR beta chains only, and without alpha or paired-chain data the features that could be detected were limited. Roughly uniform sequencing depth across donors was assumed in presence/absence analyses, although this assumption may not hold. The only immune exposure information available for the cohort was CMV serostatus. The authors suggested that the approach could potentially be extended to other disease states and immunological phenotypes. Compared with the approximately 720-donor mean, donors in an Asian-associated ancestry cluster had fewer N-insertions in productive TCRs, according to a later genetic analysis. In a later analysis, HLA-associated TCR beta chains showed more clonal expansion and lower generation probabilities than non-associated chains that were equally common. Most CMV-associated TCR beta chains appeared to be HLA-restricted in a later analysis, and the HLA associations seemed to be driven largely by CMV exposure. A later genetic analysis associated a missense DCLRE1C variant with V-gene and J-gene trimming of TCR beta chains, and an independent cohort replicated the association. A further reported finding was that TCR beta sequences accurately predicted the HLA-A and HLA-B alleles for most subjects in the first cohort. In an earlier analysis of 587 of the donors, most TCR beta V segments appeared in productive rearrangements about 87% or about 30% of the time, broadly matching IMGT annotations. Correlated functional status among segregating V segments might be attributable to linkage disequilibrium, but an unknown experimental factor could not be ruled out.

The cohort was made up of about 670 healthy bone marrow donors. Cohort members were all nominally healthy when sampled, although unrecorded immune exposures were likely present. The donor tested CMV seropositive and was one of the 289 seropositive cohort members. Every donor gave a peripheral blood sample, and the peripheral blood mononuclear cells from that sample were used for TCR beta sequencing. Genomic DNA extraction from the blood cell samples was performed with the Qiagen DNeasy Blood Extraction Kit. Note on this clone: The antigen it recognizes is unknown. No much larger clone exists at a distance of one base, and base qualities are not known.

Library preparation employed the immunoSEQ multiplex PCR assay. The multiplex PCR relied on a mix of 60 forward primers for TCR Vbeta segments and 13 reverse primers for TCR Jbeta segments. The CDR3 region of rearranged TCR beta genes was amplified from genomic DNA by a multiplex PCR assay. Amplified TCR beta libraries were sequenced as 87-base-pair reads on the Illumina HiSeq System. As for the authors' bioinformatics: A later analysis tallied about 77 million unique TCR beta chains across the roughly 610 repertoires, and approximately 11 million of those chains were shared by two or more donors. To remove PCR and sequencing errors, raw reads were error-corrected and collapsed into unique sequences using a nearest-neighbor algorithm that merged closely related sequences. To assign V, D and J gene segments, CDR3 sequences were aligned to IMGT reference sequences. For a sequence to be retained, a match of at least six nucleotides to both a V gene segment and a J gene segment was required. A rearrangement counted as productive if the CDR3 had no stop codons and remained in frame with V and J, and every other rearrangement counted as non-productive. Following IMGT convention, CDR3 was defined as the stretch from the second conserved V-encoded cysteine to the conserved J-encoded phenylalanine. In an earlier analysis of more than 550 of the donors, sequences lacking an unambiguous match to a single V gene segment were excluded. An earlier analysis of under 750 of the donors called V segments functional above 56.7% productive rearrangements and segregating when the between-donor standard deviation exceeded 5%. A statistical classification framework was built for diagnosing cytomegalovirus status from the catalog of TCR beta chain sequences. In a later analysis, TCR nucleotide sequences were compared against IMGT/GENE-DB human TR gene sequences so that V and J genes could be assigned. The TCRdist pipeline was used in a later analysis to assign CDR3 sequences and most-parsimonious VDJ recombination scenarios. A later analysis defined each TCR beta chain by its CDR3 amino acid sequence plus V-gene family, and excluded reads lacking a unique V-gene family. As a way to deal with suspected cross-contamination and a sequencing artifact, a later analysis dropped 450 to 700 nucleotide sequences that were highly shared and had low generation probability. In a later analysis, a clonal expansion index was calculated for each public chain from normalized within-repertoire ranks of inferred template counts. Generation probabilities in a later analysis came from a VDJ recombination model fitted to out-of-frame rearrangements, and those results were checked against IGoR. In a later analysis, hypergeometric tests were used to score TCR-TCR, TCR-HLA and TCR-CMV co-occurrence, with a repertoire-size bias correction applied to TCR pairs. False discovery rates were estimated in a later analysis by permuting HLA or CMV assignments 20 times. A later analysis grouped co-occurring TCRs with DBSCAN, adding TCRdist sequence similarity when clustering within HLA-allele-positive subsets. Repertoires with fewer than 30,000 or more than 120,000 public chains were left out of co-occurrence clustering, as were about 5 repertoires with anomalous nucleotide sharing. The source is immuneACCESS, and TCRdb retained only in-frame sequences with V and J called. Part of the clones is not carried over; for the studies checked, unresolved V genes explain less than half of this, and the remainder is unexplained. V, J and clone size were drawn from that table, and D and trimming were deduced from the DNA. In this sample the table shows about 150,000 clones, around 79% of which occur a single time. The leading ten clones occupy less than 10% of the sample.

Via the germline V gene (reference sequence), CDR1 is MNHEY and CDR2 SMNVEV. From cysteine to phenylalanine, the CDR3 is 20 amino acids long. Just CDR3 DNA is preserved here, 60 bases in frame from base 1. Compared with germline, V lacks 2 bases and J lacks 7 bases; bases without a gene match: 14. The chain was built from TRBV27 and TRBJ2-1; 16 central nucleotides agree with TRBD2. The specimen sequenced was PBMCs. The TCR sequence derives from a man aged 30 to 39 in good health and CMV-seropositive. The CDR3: CASSLRSPGTSGRAWNEQFF. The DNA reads TGTGCCAGCAGTTTAAGGAGTCCCGGGACTAGCGGGAGGGCCTGGAATGAGCAGTTCTTC.